This T cell receptor beta chain was sequenced in a study of glioma-infiltrating T cells. Study outcomes and limitations: Gliomas, especially low-grade, showed above-expected tissue-blood divergence; non-neoplastic patients showed below. Only very few CDR3 sequences appeared in both tissue and blood.

The V gene lost 10 bases and the J gene lost 2 bases, with 19 bases spanning the gap. This CDR3 comprises 15 residues. In this sample, this clonotype turned up a few times. The antigen remains unidentified. Using RNA template, CDR3s of TCR alpha and beta were amplified with iRepertoire arm-PCR. One-step reverse transcription and amplification started from about 100-400 ng of tissue mRNA or PBMC total RNA. TCRdb used MiXCR to reprocess the multiplex PCR reads, holding one entry per CDR3 protein. The sample yields over 90,000 distinct CDR3 sequences, about 30% seen once. This clonotype was sampled from a human donor with low-grade glioma or glioblastoma, undergoing nonglioma brain surgery, or in good health (not recorded which). The specimen sequenced was glioma tissue, nonneoplastic brain tissue, or PBMCs (not recorded which). The V and J genes are TRBV12-3 or TRBV12-4 and TRBJ2-3; perhaps TRBD1 as D (7 bases). The CDR3 region has the DNA TGTGCCATCAAGCCAGGGGGGATTCACACAGATACGCAGTATTTT. Protein: CAIKPGGIHTDTQYF.